What follows are 5 T cell receptor beta chains derived from one specimen sequenced in a study of blood T cell repertoires in COVID-19. The assay was immunoSEQ multiplex PCR, and TCRdb's table has in-frame clones only and misses some. The data show fewer than 250,000 clones, with 65% to 80% seen just once and 12% held by the top ten. The material sequenced was peripheral blood. These receptor sequences come from a woman in her fifties or sixties with acute or convalescent COVID-19.

This clone appeared a single time. V gene TRBV24-1 combines with J gene TRBJ1-2; 8 positions match TRBD1. After removal of 3 bases from V and 4 bases from J, the junction contained 9 bases not matched to a gene. The CDR3 loop spans 16 amino acids. Germline V CDR1 and CDR2: KGHDR, SFDVKD. The CDR3 nucleotides are TGTGCCACCAGTGATCCAGGACAGGGAAGGGGCTATGGCTACACCTTC. Translating it yields CATSDPGQGRGYGYTF.

The count of this clone is one. The chain carries TRBV7-8 and TRBJ2-7; possible D gene TRBD2, 7 bases. Germline-derived CDR1 and CDR2 are SGHVS and FQNEAQ. With 7 bases removed from V and 2 bases from J, the gap between germline ends came to 21 bases. This CDR3 region has 16 residues. The CDR3 reads CASTSKGGGFTYEQYF. CDR3 DNA: TGTGCCAGCACCTCGAAAGGGGGGGGGTTTACCTACGAGCAGTACTTC.

This sequence joins TRBV6-5 and TRBJ2-5; maybe TRBD2 (7 bases). V was cut by 5 bases and J by 7 bases, with 20 bases left in between. Germline CDR1 reads MNHEY; CDR2 reads SVGAGI. The CDR3 is 15 amino acids. CDR3 in DNA: TGTGCCAGCAGTCCGAAGGGGGGGCCCCTTGGGACCCAGTACTTC. It encodes CASSPKGGPLGTQYF.

This chain links TRBV5-4 with TRBJ2-7; D perhaps matches TRBD1 (6 bases). CDR1 and CDR2 (germline): SGHNT, YYREEE (reference sequence). CDR3 length: 15 amino acids. The V gene lost 2 bases and the J gene lost 6 bases, with 18 bases spanning the gap. In nucleotides, the CDR3 is TGTGCCAGCAGCTTTGGGTCCCCATTAGGGGGCGAGCAGTACTTC. It codes for CASSFGSPLGGEQYF.

The CDR3 loop reads CASSRDRGGNQPQHF. CDR3 in DNA: TGTGCCAGCAGCCGGGACAGGGGGGGCAATCAGCCCCAGCATTTT. The gene calls are TRBV6-5 and TRBJ1-5, with 11 bases fitting TRBD1. The CDR3 spans 15 residues. Germline trimming cut 6 bases from V and 2 bases from J; bases unmatched to any gene: 3. Germline V gene lookup returns CDR1 MNHEY and CDR2 SVGAGI.